Each of the 30 T cell receptor beta chains below was sequenced from the same sample in a study of OX40 agonist ivuxolimab in advanced cancers. The method was immunoSEQ multiplex PCR; TCRdb's version includes in-frame clones alone and lacks a portion of them. This table holds tens of thousands of clones, almost 90% found once. The sample here was CD4+ or CD8+ T cells sorted from blood, taken in a trial of the OX40 agonist ivuxolimab. The receptors here all came from an adult with an advanced solid tumor such as melanoma, head and neck, liver or kidney cancer.

This clone is a singleton in its sample. The V and J genes are TRBV10-2 and TRBJ2-3; TRBD2 agrees at 14 bases. The V gene end was trimmed by 8 bases and the J gene end by 3 bases; junction bases not matched to a gene: 1. The CDR3 spans 14 residues. Per the germline V gene, CDR1 is WSHSY and CDR2 is SAAADI. The CDR3 is CASGTSGRTDTQYF. In DNA, the CDR3 is TGCGCCAGCGGGACTAGCGGGAGAACAGATACGCAGTATTTT.

The chain employs TRBV7-8 and TRBJ2-5; 7 bases match TRBD2. The CDR3 totals 14 residues. CDR1 SGHVS and CDR2 FQNEAQ come from the germline V gene. The junction had 5 bases not matched to a gene; V was cut back by 3 bases and J by 4 bases. The CDR3 sequence is CASSLRGNRETQYF. CDR3 in DNA: TGTGCCAGCAGCTTGCGGGGGAATAGAGAGACCCAGTACTTC.

As DNA, the CDR3 is TGTGCCAGCTCACCAGGTAGCTCCAACTCCTACGAGCAGTACTTC. Encoded protein: CASSPGSSNSYEQYF. V usage is TRBV18 and J usage is TRBJ2-7; D is undetermined. Germline CDR1 is KGHSH and CDR2 is LQKENI. The CDR3 length is 15 residues. The V end lost 2 bases, the J end lost 0 bases, and 11 bases lay between the germline ends.

This clone came up once. The J gene is TRBJ2-6, the V gene TRBV5-4, with D uncertain. Germline CDR1 and CDR2: SGHNT and YYREEE (reference sequence). V was clipped by 2 bases and J by 4 bases, with 4 bases between them. The CDR3 sequence is 13 residues long. The CDR3 region has the DNA TGTGCCAGCAGCTTCTCCGGGGCCAACGTCCTGACTTTC. The encoded protein is CASSFSGANVLTF.

This chain joins TRBV28 and TRBJ2-3; 8 nucleotides align to TRBD1. After removal of 6 bases from V and 4 bases from J, the junction contained 12 bases not matched to a gene. The germline V gene encodes CDR1 MDHEN and CDR2 SYDVKM. The CDR3 runs to 16 residues. The CDR3 loop reads CASRSFRDRTSDTQYF. The CDR3 DNA is TGTGCCAGCAGGTCCTTCCGGGACAGGACATCAGATACGCAGTATTTT.

This clone was detected only once. The V call is TRBV5-8, the J call TRBJ2-1; D unclear. This CDR3 is 17 amino acids long. The V gene lost 3 bases and the J gene lost 0 bases, with 16 bases spanning the gap. The germline gives CDR1 SGHTS, CDR2 YDEGEE. CDR3 protein: CASSYHRLSSSYNEQFF. CDR3 DNA sequence: TGTGCCAGCAGCTACCATCGACTCTCCTCCTCCTACAATGAGCAGTTCTTC.

CDR3 sequence: CASRTEYNQPQHF. CDR3 DNA: TGTGCCAGCAGGACGGAATACAATCAGCCCCAGCATTTT. J is TRBJ1-5 and V is TRBV28; D is uncertain. CDR1 and CDR2 (germline): MDHEN, SYDVKM. CDR3 length equals 13 residues. The germline V and J ends were trimmed by 6 bases and 3 bases, with 9 bases remaining between them.

V usage is TRBV29-1 and J usage is TRBJ2-7; 9 nucleotides align to TRBD2. The germline CDR1 and CDR2 sequences are SQVTM and ANQGSEA. The CDR3 runs to 17 residues. Unmatched junction bases numbered 15, after V lost 3 bases and J lost 3 bases. The CDR3 nucleotides read TGCAGCGTTGACCGACTAGCGGCCGATGAGCGTGGCTACGAGCAGTACTTC. Amino acids: CSVDRLAADERGYEQYF.

CDR3 DNA sequence: TGTGCCAGCAGCTTAGGGGAGGATGGCGATGAGCAGTTCTTC. This gives the protein CASSLGEDGDEQFF. The chain links TRBV5-8 to TRBJ2-1, with a possible D match to TRBD2 (6 bases). The ends were cut back, 2 bases at V and 8 bases at J, with 14 bases in the middle. Germline V gene data show CDR1 as SGHTS and CDR2 as YDEGEE. This CDR3 is 14 amino acids long.

This chain uses TRBV5-1 with TRBJ2-2; the D gene could be TRBD1 or TRBD2 (5 bases each). Trimming removed 2 bases from V and 6 bases from J, with 14 bases in between. Per the germline V gene, CDR1 is SGHRS and CDR2 is YFSETQ. The CDR3 sequence is 15 residues long. The CDR3 DNA is TGCGCCAGCAGCTTATCCGGGACCGGCCCCGGGGAGCTGTTTTTT. Translated: CASSLSGTGPGELFF.

A word on this clone: The sample holds other DNA sequences that translate to the same CDR3. J is TRBJ2-3 and V is TRBV7-3; 9 bases are a match to TRBD2. The V and J ends lost 2 bases and 3 bases, in that order; junction bases with no gene match: 0. The CDR3 covers 14 residues. CDR1 is SGHTA, CDR2 FQGTGA, per germline. The CDR3 nucleotides are TGTGCCAGCAGCTTAGCGGGAGGGACAGATACGCAGTATTTT. The encoded protein is CASSLAGGTDTQYF.

J is TRBJ1-1 and V is TRBV14, with D maybe TRBD1 (6 bases). CDR3 size: 13 residues. V shed 5 bases and J shed 1 base, with 8 bases lying between them. Germline lookup yields CDR1 SGHDN and CDR2 FVKESK. This chain's CDR3 is CASSVQGNTEAFF. The CDR3 DNA follows: TGTGCCAGCAGCGTACAGGGGAACACTGAAGCTTTCTTT.

J is TRBJ2-1 and V is TRBV19; D not resolved. Between the trimmed V and J ends, which lost 6 bases and 8 bases, there was a span of 14 bases. This CDR3 is built from 13 residues. Germline values: CDR1 LNHDA, CDR2 SQIVND (reference sequence). CDR3 nucleotides: TGTGCCAGTAGGGCGCGCCTTGGCGATGAGCAGTTCTTC. Translating gives CASRARLGDEQFF.

The chain joins TRBV5-4 to TRBJ2-1; D may match TRBD1 or TRBD2 (7 bases each). V was clipped by 4 bases and J by 0 bases, with 14 bases between them. Germline lookup yields CDR1 SGHNT and CDR2 YYREEE (reference sequence). The CDR3 totals 16 residues. Here the CDR3 reads CASSPQGGSSYNEQFF. The CDR3 DNA is TGTGCCAGCAGCCCTCAGGGGGGGAGCTCCTACAATGAGCAGTTCTTC.

V and J are TRBV25-1 and TRBJ2-1, with 12 bases that match TRBD2. The germline CDR1 and CDR2 sequences are MGHDK and SYGVNS. The CDR3 extends over 14 amino acids. The V gene end was trimmed by 8 bases and the J gene end by 8 bases; junction bases not matched to a gene: 7. The CDR3 reads CASQTSGSLYEQFF. In DNA form, the CDR3 reads TGTGCCAGCCAGACTAGCGGGAGTCTCTATGAGCAGTTCTTC.

The J gene is TRBJ2-5, the V gene TRBV6-6; 7 bases map to TRBD1. Germline CDR1 MNHNY, CDR2 SVGAGI (reference sequence). CDR3 length: 15 residues. Trimming at V came to 0 bases and at J to 1 base, leaving 2 bases not matched to a gene. CDR3 amino acids: CASSYSNRGQETQYF. The CDR3 bases are TGTGCCAGCAGTTACTCTAACAGGGGCCAAGAGACCCAGTACTTC.

This chain links TRBV27 with TRBJ1-2, with D perhaps matching TRBD1 (6 bases). This CDR3 spans 16 amino acids. Germline V gives CDR1 MNHEY, CDR2 SMNVEV (reference sequence). V shed 10 bases and J shed 1 base, with 22 bases lying between them. CDR3 region: CATRRNSGTINYGYTF. In DNA, the CDR3 is TGTGCCACCCGGAGAAACTCTGGGACAATTAACTATGGCTACACCTTC.

The chain links TRBV23-1 to TRBJ2-5; D remains ambiguous. TRBV23-1 is placed among ORFs of uncertain function. V was shortened by 0 bases and J by 4 bases, with 12 bases between the two germline ends. This CDR3 is built from 15 residues. Here the CDR3 reads CASSQSVGTRETQYF. The DNA of the CDR3 is TGCGCCAGCAGTCAATCTGTGGGCACAAGAGAGACCCAGTACTTC.

J is TRBJ2-5 and V is TRBV15, with TRBD2 matching 9 bases. Unmatched junction bases numbered 7, after V lost 1 base and J lost 4 bases. The CDR3 has 16 amino acids. Germline V gene data show CDR1 as LNHNV and CDR2 as YYDKDF (reference sequence). CDR3: CATSRVGGRALETQYF. In DNA form, the CDR3 reads TGTGCCACCAGCAGAGTCGGCGGGAGGGCCCTAGAGACCCAGTACTTC.

The chain couples TRBV20-1 to TRBJ1-2, with D possibly being TRBD1 (5 bases). The CDR3 contains 11 residues. The germline V gene has CDR1 DFQATT and CDR2 SNEGSKA (reference sequence). V was trimmed by 8 bases and J by 4 bases, leaving 11 bases between them. DNA of the CDR3: TGCAGTTCCGGCGGGACCTATGGCTACACCTTC. Translated: CSSGGTYGYTF.

V usage is TRBV5-1 and J usage is TRBJ2-5; 7 bases map to TRBD1. The CDR3 totals 14 residues. V was pared by 3 bases and J by 1 base, with 3 bases of the junction left unmatched. The germline gives CDR1 SGHRS, CDR2 YFSETQ. Here the CDR3 DNA reads TGCGCCAGCAGCTCCGGACAGGTCCAAGAGACCCAGTACTTC. It specifies CASSSGQVQETQYF.

The chain recombines TRBV5-1 with TRBJ2-5; TRBD2 aligns across 14 bases. After removal of 4 bases from V and 4 bases from J, the junction contained 12 bases not matched to a gene. The CDR3 is made up of 18 amino acids. Germline-derived CDR1 and CDR2 are SGHRS and YFSETQ. In DNA, the CDR3 is TGCGCCAGCAGCACCACGGGACTAGCGGGAGCTTGGGGAGAGACCCAGTACTTC. It encodes CASSTTGLAGAWGETQYF. The full variable domain, in which reference TRBV5-1 and TRBJ2-5 provide the parts outside the CDR3, is KAGVTQTPRYLIKTRGQQVTLSCSPISGHRSVSWYQQTPGQGLQFLFEYFSETQRNKGNFPGRFSGRQFSNSRSEMNVSTLELGDSALYLCASSTTGLAGAWGETQYFGPGTRLLVL.

J is TRBJ2-5 and V is TRBV9; the D gene is possibly TRBD2 (5 bases). This CDR3 is 14 amino acids long. The V end lost 4 bases, the J end lost 4 bases, and 14 bases lay between the germline ends. Germline CDR1 and CDR2: SGDLS and YYNGEE. The CDR3 DNA follows: TGTGCCAGCAGCTTGACCGGGAATGGAGAGACCCAGTACTTC. It specifies CASSLTGNGETQYF.

The V and J genes are TRBV28 and TRBJ2-5; D uncertain. Trimming stripped 3 bases from V and 2 bases from J, with 7 bases between. The germline CDR1 and CDR2 sequences are MDHEN and SYDVKM. The CDR3 loop spans 13 amino acids. CDR3 sequence: CASSFPVQETQYF. The CDR3 DNA sequence: TGTGCCAGCAGTTTTCCAGTGCAAGAGACCCAGTACTTC.

The CDR3 DNA is TGCGCCAGCAGCCGGACTAGCGGGAGGGCCGGGGAGCTGTTTTTT. Translated, it gives CASSRTSGRAGELFF. The chain is built from TRBV5-1 and TRBJ2-2, with 15 nucleotides matching TRBD2. V was clipped by 4 bases and J by 6 bases; unmatched bases: 1. The CDR3 runs 15 residues. The germline gives CDR1 SGHRS, CDR2 YFSETQ.

The rearrangement uses TRBV15 and TRBJ1-5; D remains unclear. The germline V and J ends were trimmed by 0 bases and 3 bases, with 9 bases remaining between them. Germline assignment: CDR1 LNHNV and CDR2 YYDKDF (reference sequence). CDR3 size: 15 residues. CDR3 sequence: CATSRDPDNNQPQHF. CDR3 coding DNA: TGTGCCACCAGCAGAGATCCAGATAACAATCAGCCCCAGCATTTT.

The chain carries TRBV4-2 and TRBJ2-7; D could derive from TRBD1 or TRBD2 (6 bases each). Looked up from germline, CDR1 is LGHNA and CDR2 is YNFKEQ. Trimming removed 0 bases from V and 2 bases from J, with 11 bases in between. The CDR3 consists of 15 residues. CDR3 protein: CASSQDRGEPYEQYF. CDR3 DNA: TGTGCCAGCAGCCAAGATAGGGGGGAGCCCTACGAGCAGTACTTC.

The J gene is TRBJ1-2, the V gene TRBV28; 8 bases are shared with TRBD1. V was clipped by 2 bases and J by 7 bases; unmatched bases: 12. Germline lookup yields CDR1 MDHEN and CDR2 SYDVKM. The CDR3 loop spans 16 amino acids. The CDR3, as DNA: TGTGCCAGCAGTTTAATAGGGACAGGCGCTTTTGGTGGCTACACCTTC. Amino acids: CASSLIGTGAFGGYTF.

The V and J genes are TRBV30 and TRBJ1-1; D remains ambiguous. The CDR3 totals 14 residues. In germline, CDR1 is GTSNPN, CDR2 SVGIG (reference sequence). With 0 bases removed from V and 2 bases from J, the gap between germline ends came to 10 bases. The CDR3 DNA reads TGTGCCTGGAGTGTTTCGACTTTTAACACTGAAGCTTTCTTT. Encoded protein: CAWSVSTFNTEAFF.

This chain joins TRBV29-1 and TRBJ2-1; maybe TRBD2 (5 bases). The germline V gene encodes CDR1 SQVTM and CDR2 ANQGSEA. The CDR3 extends over 16 amino acids. The V gene lost 4 bases and the J gene lost 4 bases, with 20 bases spanning the gap. CDR3 residues: CSVANVAGGTYNEQFF. In DNA, the CDR3 is TGCAGCGTTGCGAACGTGGCGGGCGGCACTTACAATGAGCAGTTCTTC.